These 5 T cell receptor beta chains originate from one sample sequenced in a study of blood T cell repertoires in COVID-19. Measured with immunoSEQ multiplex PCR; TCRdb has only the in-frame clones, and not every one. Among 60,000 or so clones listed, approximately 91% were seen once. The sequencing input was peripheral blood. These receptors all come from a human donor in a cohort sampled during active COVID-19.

For the CDR3, the DNA is TGTGCCAGCAGCTTACAGGCTGGGCACTATGGCTACACCTTC. This encodes CASSLQAGHYGYTF. The chain combines TRBV11-3 with TRBJ1-2; no definite D call. This CDR3 contains 14 residues. V was pared by 2 bases and J by 3 bases, with 10 bases between. CDR1 and CDR2 from the germline V gene are SGHNT and YENEEA.

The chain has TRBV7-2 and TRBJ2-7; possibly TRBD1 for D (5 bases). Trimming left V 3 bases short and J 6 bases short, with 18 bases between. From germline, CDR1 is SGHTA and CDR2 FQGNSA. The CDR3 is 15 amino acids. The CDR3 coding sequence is TGTGCCAGCAGCTTTGGGGCTACCCGAGGTCTCGAGCAGTACTTC. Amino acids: CASSFGATRGLEQYF.

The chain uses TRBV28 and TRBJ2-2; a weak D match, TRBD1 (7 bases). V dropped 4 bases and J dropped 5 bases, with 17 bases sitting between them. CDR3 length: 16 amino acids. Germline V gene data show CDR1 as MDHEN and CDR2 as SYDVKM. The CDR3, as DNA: TGTGCCAGCAGTTCCGCCGCGGGACAGTTTACCGGGGAGCTGTTTTTT. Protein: CASSSAAGQFTGELFF.

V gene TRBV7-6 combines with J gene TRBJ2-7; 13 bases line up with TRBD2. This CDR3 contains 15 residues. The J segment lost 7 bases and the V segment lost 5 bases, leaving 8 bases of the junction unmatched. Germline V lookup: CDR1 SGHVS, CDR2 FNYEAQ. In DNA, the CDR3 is TGTGCCAGCAGCCGAAGACTAGCGGGAGGCGAGGAGCAGTACTTC. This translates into CASSRRLAGGEEQYF. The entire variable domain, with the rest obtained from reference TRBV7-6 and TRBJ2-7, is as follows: GAGVSQSPRYKVTKRGQDVALRCDPISGHVSLYWYRQALGQGPEFLTYFNYEAQQDKSGLPNDRFSAERPEGSISTLTIQRTEQRDSAMYRCASSRRLAGGEEQYFGPGTRLTVT.

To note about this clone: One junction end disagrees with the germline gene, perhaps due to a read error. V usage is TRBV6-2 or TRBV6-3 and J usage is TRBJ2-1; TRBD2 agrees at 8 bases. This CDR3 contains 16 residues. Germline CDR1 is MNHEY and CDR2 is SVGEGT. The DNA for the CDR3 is TGTGCCAGCAGTTCCCACGGGAGGGAGTCCTCCAATGAGCAGTTCTTC. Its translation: CASSSHGRESSNEQFF.